This T cell receptor (beta chain) came from a study of CD8+CD57+ T cells in acquired aplastic anemia. At the level of the study: Sorted cells (CD4+ and CD8+) yielded DNA amounts that averaged roughly 3.2 ug. The study obtained 10 million to 12 million reads on average for CD4+ cells from healthy donors. Study-wide results and limits: Roughly 31 CD8+ CDR3 sequences were shared between patients and controls. Simpson's diversity of CD8+ cells was not significantly different in patients compared with controls.

Regarding this clonotype: The antigen is not known.

The template for TCR beta VDJ and CDR3 sequence profiling was genomic DNA. One entry per CDR3 protein results from TCRdb running MiXCR on the reads. The sample records about 420,000 distinct CDR3 sequences, 65% to 75% being singletons. V was cut by 7 bases and J by 12 bases, with 17 bases left in between. This CDR3 region has 12 residues. Germline V gene lookup returns CDR1 LNHDA and CDR2 SQIVND (reference sequence). The receptor comes from a human donor in good health, serving as a control. The sequenced material came from sorted CD4+, CD8+, or CD8+CD57+ T cells (not recorded which) from PBMCs. This chain joins TRBV19 and TRBJ2-3; D is ambiguous. The CDR3 region has the DNA TGTGCCAGTACCTCAGGCAAAGAGCCCCAGTATTTT. Amino acid sequence: CASTSGKEPQYF.